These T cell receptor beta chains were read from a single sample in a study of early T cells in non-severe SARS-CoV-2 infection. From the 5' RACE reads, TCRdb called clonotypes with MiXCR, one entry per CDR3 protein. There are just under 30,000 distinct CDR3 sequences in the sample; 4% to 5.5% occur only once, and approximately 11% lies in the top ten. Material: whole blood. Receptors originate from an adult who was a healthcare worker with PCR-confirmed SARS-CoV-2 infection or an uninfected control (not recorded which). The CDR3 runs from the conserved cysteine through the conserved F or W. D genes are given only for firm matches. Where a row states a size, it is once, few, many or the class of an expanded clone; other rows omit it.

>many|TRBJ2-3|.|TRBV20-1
CSADAGDTQYF
TGCAGTGCTGACGCGGGAGATACGCAGTATTTT
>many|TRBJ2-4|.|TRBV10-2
CASSELTGTAVQYF
TGCGCCAGCAGTGAGTTAACCGGGACCGCGGTTCAGTACTTC
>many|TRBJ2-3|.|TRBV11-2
CASNEGGDTQYF
TGTGCCAGCAATGAAGGTGGTGATACGCAGTATTTT
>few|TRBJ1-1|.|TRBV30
CAWSVQENTEAFF
TGTGCCTGGAGTGTACAGGAGAACACTGAAGCTTTCTTT
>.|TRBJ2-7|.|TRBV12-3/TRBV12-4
CASSLALAAYEQYF
TGTGCCAGCAGTTTAGCGCTGGCAGCTTACGAGCAGTACTTC
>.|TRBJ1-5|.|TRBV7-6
CASSPNTAGRQPQHF
TGTGCCAGCAGCCCGAACACAGCTGGTCGCCAGCCCCAGCATTTT
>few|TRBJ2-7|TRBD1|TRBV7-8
CASSLGRYRDRQHEQYF
TGTGCCAGCAGCTTAGGAAGATACCGGGACAGGCAGCACGAGCAGTACTTC
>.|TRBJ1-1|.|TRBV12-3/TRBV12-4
CASSRGTLEAFF
TGTGCCAGCAGTCGGGGAACTTTGGAAGCTTTCTTT
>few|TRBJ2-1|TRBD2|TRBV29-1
CSVGKGLAGEDEQFF
TGCAGCGTTGGAAAGGGACTAGCGGGAGAGGATGAGCAGTTCTTC
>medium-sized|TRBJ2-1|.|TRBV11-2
CASSLGVNNEQFF
TGTGCCAGCAGCTTAGGAGTCAACAATGAGCAGTTCTTC
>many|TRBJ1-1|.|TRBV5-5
CASSLRQEAEAFF
TGTGCCAGCAGCTTACGACAGGAAGCTGAAGCTTTCTTT
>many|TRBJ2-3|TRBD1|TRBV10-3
CAISGGQSTDTQYF
TGTGCCATCAGTGGGGGACAGAGCACAGATACGCAGTATTTT
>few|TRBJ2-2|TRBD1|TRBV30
CAWRSSGQGWTGELFF
TGTGCCTGGAGGTCCTCGGGACAGGGTTGGACCGGGGAGCTGTTTTTT
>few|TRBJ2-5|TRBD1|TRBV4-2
CASSPQGVQETQYF
TGTGCCAGCAGCCCTCAGGGGGTCCAAGAGACCCAGTACTTC
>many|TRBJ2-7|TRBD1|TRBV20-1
CSANSGTGRHEQYF
TGCAGTGCTAACTCCGGGACAGGGAGGCACGAGCAGTACTTC
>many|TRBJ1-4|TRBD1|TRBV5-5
CASSFRGSTTNEKLFF
TGTGCCAGCAGCTTCAGGGGGAGTACAACTAATGAAAAACTGTTTTTT
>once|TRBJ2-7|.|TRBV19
CASRPDGRGEQYF
TGTGCCAGTAGGCCTGACGGAAGAGGCGAGCAGTACTTC
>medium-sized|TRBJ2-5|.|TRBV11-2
CASSLVATESQETQYF
TGTGCCAGCAGCTTAGTCGCGACAGAATCACAAGAGACCCAGTACTTC
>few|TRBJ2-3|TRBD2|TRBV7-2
CASSLHRTSGRRADTQYF
TGTGCCAGCAGCTTGCACCGGACTAGCGGGAGGAGGGCAGATACGCAGTATTTT
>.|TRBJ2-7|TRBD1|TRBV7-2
CASSLARTGAHEQYF
TGTGCCAGCAGCTTAGCTAGGACAGGGGCCCACGAGCAGTACTTC